The source of this T cell receptor (beta chain) is a study of blood T cell repertoires in COVID-19. Study information: Acute-phase and convalescent COVID-19 samples originated in the United States, Italy and Spain. From T cells, B-cell-depleted T cells, or PBMCs came the material, which was cDNA or gDNA.

This clone was recorded once. The CDR3 totals 13 residues. The V gene lost 6 bases and the J gene lost 7 bases, with 12 bases spanning the gap. Source study methods: Estimates of nucleated cell counts were drawn from the amplification of reference gene primers. Method: immunoSEQ multiplex PCR; TCRdb's copy keeps in-frame clones and lacks some. V and J calls and clone size are given by that table; D and trimming were obtained from the DNA. This table has 90,000 to 150,000 clones, around nine tenths appearing once. This sequence originates from a woman aged 50 to 60 with acute or convalescent COVID-19. The chain uses TRBV12-3 or TRBV12-4 and TRBJ2-2, with D possibly TRBD1 on 6 matching bases. The sample taken for sequencing was peripheral blood. Here the CDR3 reads CASSIGQNGELFF. The CDR3 region has the DNA TGTGCCAGCAGCATCGGACAGAACGGGGAGCTGTTTTTT.